This T cell receptor (beta chain) was profiled in a study of blood T cell repertoires in COVID-19. Assay: immunoSEQ multiplex PCR; the TCRdb copy retains only in-frame clones and omits some. The sample has around 180,000 clones, 81% seen once. The CDR3 consists of 12 residues. Trimming cost V 0 bases and J 8 bases, with 8 bases left between them. The germline CDR1 and CDR2 sequences are SGDLS and YYNGEE. This clone occurred once. The receptor's source is a woman older than 75 with COVID-19, enrolled during active disease. V gene TRBV9 combines with J gene TRBJ1-1; D remains unclear. The material sequenced was peripheral blood. CDR3 bases: TGTGCCAGCAGCGTAGGAACATCCGAAGCTTTCTTT. This translates into CASSVGTSEAFF.